This T cell receptor (beta chain) is drawn from a study of T cells expressing NK-cell markers. TCRdb re-called the 5' RACE reads, yielding one record per CDR3 amino acid sequence without DNA. Its clone listing holds about 260,000 distinct CDR3 sequences. Study-wide findings and caveats: Leadership of the CD3+CD56-NKG2C+ fraction also belonged to these clonotypes in four donors. In several donors, dominant CD3+CD56+NKG2C+ clones formed roughly 1.0-7.5% of CD8+ cells.

CDR1 is DFQATT, CDR2 SNEGSKA, per germline (reference sequence). The CDR3 has 12 residues. Remarks on this clonotype: The antigen is undetermined.

The sequenced sample was blood T cells: a sorted CD56 or NKG2C T cell subset, CD4+ or CD8+ T cells, or bulk PBMC T cells (not recorded which). The chain uses TRBV20-1 and TRBJ2-3. This TCR came from a man between 18 and 35 years old in good health. The CDR3: CSALLTADTQYF.